The clone carrying this T cell receptor beta chain was detected ten times or more. The antigen remains unidentified. TCRdb recomputed calls from the RACE reads with MiXCR, one row per CDR3 protein. Of approximately 160,000 distinct CDR3 sequences listed, around a quarter are singletons. Time point meaning: patch test 3, about 24 weeks after DPC sensitization. Specified treatment: therapeutic diphenylcyclopropenone sensitization with weekly scalp DPC. These data belong to a study of human T cells and chemical hapten exposure. Study-level information: Minor pooled library volume differences mainly drove per-sample TCR yield variation.

Study outcomes and limitations: Positively correlated with patch test score were the counts of PT1 expanded TCRs.

This sequence was found in a young woman with alopecia areata. Some clones in this sample may be carry-over from other donors' samples. The specimen comprised whole blood, sampled in connection with sensitization to the hapten diphenylcyclopropenone (DPC).

CDR3 coding DNA: TGCGCCAGCAGCTCGAAACGGACAGCCAACACTGAAGCTTTCTTT. Translated: CASSSKRTANTEAFF. The gene calls are TRBV5-1 and TRBJ1-1, with a tentative D call TRBD1 (6 bases). Trimming removed 3 bases from V and 2 bases from J, with 14 bases in between. This CDR3 contains 15 residues. CDR1 and CDR2 from the germline V gene are SGHRS and YFSETQ.